The source of this T cell receptor beta chain is a study of type 1 regulatory T cells. Turning to the study itself: T-allo10 is an in vitro-generated, Tr1-enriched CD4 T cell product specific for alloantigen.

TCRdb analysed the reads with MiXCR anew, one entry per CDR3 protein. The sample includes 80,000 to 100,000 distinct CDR3 sequences, about a third of them seen just once. There are a few counts of this clonotype. Sequenced: CD4+ T cells, either the whole sample or a sorted fraction (not recorded which). The sequence came from a human donor in good health.

CDR3 in DNA: TGTGCCAGCAGCTACTCGGGACAGGGGGCAGCAACTAATGAAAAACTGTTTTTT. This gives the protein CASSYSGQGAATNEKLFF. The rearrangement uses TRBV9 and TRBJ1-4; 12 nucleotides match TRBD1. Germline-derived CDR1 and CDR2 are SGDLS and YYNGEE. V lost 4 bases to trimming and J lost 0 bases; unmatched junction nucleotides: 7. CDR3 length: 18 residues.